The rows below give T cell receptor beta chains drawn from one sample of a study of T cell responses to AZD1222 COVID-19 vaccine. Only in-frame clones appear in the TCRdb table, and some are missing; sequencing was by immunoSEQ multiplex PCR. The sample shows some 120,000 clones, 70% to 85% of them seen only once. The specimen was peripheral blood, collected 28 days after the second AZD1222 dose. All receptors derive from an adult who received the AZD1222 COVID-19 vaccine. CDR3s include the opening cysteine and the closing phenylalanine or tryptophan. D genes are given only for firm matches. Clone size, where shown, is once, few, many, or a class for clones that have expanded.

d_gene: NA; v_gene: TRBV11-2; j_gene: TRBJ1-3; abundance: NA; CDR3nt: TGTGCCAGCAGCTTAGGGCAGCCTGGAAACACCATATATTTT; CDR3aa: CASSLGQPGNTIYF
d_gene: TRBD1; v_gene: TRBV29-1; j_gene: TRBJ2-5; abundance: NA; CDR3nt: TGCAGCGTTTGGAACGACTGGGACAGAGAAGGGGAGACCCAGTACTTC; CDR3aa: CSVWNDWDREGETQYF
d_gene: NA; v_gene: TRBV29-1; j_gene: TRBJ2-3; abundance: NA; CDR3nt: TGCAGCGTTGAAGAAGGGCATTCAGATACGCAGTATTTT; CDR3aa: CSVEEGHSDTQYF
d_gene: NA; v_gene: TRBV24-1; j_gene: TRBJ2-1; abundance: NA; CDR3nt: TGTGCCACCAGTGGAGACGACCACAGGGAGCAGTTCTTC; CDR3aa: CATSGDDHREQFF
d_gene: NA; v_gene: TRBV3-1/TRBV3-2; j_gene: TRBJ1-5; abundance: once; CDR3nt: TGTGCCAGCAGCCAAGGAGGGGGGGGGAGCAATCAGCCCCAGCATTTT; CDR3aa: CASSQGGGGSNQPQHF
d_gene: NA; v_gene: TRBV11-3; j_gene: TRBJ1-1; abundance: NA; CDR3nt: TGTGCCAGCAGCTTTGGGGGGGCAGGGAACACTGAAGCTTTCTTT; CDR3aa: CASSFGGAGNTEAFF
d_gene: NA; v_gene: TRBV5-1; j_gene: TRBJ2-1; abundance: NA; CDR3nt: TGCGCCAGCAGCGTGTCGCAGGGGAATGAGCAGTTCTTC; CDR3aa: CASSVSQGNEQFF
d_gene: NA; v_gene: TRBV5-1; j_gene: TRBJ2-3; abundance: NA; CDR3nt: TGCGCCAGCAGCTCGGCAGGGGCAGGGGTGGCAGATACGCAGTATTTT; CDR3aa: CASSSAGAGVADTQYF
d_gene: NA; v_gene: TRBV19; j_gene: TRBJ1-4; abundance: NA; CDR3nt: TGTGCCAGTAGTACCCTCGGGGGACTCGACGAAAAACTGTTTTTT; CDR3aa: CASSTLGGLDEKLFF
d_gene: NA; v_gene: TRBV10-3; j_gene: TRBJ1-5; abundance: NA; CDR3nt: TGTGCCATCAGTGAATCAGGGGCGAGTCAGCCCCAGCATTTT; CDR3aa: CAISESGASQPQHF
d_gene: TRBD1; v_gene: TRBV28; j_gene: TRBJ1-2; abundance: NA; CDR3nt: TGTGCCAGCAGTTTCCCTGACAGGGGAAGGTATGGCTACACCTTC; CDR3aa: CASSFPDRGRYGYTF
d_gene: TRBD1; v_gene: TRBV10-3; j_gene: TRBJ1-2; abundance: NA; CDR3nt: TGTGCCATCAGTGGGGGAGAACAGGGGGCGGTTGGCTACACCTTC; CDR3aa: CAISGGEQGAVGYTF
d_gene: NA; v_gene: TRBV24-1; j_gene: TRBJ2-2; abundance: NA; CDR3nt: TGTGCCACCAGTGACATAGGACAGCCGGAGCTGTTTTTT; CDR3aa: CATSDIGQPELFF
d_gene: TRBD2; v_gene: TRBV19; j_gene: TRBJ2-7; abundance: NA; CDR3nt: TGTGCCAGTAGTTGGGACTACAGCTCCTACGAGCAGTACTTC; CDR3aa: CASSWDYSSYEQYF
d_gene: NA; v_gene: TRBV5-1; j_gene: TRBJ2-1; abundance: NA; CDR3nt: TGCGCCAGCAGCTTCGCCGGCGTCAATGAGCAGTTCTTC; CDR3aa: CASSFAGVNEQFF
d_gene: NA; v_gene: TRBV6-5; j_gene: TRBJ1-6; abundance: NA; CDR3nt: TGTGCCAGCAGTTACAGATCAATAGGGAATTCACCCCTCCACTTT; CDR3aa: CASSYRSIGNSPLHF
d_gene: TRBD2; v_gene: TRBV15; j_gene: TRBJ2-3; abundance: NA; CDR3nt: TGTGCCACCAGCAGAGATTGGACTAGCGGGGTGTATACGCAGTATTTT; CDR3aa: CATSRDWTSGVYTQYF
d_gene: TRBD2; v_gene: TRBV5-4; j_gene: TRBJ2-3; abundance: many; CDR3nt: TGTGCCAGCAGCTTTGGACTAGCGGGGGCCACGACGCAGTATTTT; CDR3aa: CASSFGLAGATTQYF
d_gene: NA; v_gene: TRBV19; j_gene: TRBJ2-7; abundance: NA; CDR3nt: TGTGCCAGTAGTCCGGACCCCTTGGCCGAGCAGTACTTC; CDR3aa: CASSPDPLAEQYF
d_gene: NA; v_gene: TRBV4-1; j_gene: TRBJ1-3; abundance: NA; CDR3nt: TGCGCCAGCAGCCGGTACCCCTTTAGGGACACCCCGTCCGGAAACACCATATATTTT; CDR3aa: CASSRYPFRDTPSGNTIYF
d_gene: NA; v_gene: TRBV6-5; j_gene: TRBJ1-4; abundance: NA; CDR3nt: TGTGCCAGCAGCTACGCCGGTAGAGCAACTAATGAAAAACTGTTTTTT; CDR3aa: CASSYAGRATNEKLFF
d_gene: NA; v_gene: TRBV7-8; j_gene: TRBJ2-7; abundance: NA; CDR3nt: TGTGCCAGCAGCTTAGGGTTCCCCCTCCCGGGTGGGGAGCAGTACTTC; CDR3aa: CASSLGFPLPGGEQYF
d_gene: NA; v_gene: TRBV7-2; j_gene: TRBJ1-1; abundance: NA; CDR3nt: TGTGCCAGCAGCGGCTGGGGCGGGAACACTGAAGCTTTCTTT; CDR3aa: CASSGWGGNTEAFF
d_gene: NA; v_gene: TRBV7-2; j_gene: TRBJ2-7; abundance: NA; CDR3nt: TGTGCCAGCAGCGAGCCGGGACATATCTACGAGCAGTACTTC; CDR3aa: CASSEPGHIYEQYF
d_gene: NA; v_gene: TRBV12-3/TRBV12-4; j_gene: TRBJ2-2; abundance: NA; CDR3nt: TGTGCCAGCAGCCGTACCGGGGAGCTGTTTTTT; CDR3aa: CASSRTGELFF
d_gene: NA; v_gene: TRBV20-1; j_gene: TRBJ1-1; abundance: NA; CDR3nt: TGCAGTGCTGTCCCGACCTCTGAAGCTTTCTTT; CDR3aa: CSAVPTSEAFF
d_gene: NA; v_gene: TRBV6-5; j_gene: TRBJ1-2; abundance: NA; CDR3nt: TGTGCCAGCAGACATAAAGGAGCTAACTATGGCTACACCTTC; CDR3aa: CASRHKGANYGYTF
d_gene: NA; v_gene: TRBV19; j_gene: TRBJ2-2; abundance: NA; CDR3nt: TGTGCCAGTAGTATTTTGCCCGGGGAGCTGTTTTTT; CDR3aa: CASSILPGELFF
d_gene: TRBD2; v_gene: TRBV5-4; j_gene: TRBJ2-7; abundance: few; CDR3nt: TGTGCCAGCAGGGAAACTAGCGGCGTGGGCGAGCAGTACTTC; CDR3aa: CASRETSGVGEQYF
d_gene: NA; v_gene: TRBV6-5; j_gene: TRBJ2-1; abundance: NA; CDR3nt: TGTGCCAGCAGTTACGGCCAGGGCGACTACAATGAGCAGTTCTTC; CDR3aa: CASSYGQGDYNEQFF
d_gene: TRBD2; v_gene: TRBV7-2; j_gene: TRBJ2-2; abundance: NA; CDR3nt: TGTGCCAGCAGCCGGGGACTAGCGGCGAACACCGGGGAGCTGTTTTTT; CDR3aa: CASSRGLAANTGELFF
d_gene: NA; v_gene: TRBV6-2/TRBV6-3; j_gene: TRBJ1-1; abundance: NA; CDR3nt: TGTGCCAGCAGCCCACCCTATACTTCGGTAGCTTTCTTT; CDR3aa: CASSPPYTSVAFF
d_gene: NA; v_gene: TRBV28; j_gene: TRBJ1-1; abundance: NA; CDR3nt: TGTGCCAGCAGTTTGGGTCGGAACACTGAAGCTTTCTTT; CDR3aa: CASSLGRNTEAFF
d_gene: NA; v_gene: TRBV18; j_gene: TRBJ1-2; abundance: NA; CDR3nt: TGTGCCAGCTCACCAGGGCAGTCGGGCTATGGCTACACCTTC; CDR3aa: CASSPGQSGYGYTF
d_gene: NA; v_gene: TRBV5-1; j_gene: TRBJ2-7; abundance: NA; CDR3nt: TGCGCCAGCAGCTCCACTAGCAGCCTCTACGAGCAGTACTTC; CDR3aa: CASSSTSSLYEQYF
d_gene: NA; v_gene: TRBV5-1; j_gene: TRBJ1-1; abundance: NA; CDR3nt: TGCGCCAGCTCCCCTGAAAACACTGAAGCTTTCTTT; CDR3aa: CASSPENTEAFF
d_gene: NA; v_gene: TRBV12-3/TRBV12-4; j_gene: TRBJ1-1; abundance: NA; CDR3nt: TGTGCCAGCAGTCATAAGGCTGAAGCTTTCTTT; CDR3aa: CASSHKAEAFF
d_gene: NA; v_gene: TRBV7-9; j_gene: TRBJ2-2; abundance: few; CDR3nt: TGTGCCAGCAGGTCCACCGGGGAGCTGTTTTTT; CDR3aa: CASRSTGELFF
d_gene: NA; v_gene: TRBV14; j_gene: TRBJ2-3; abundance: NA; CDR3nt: TGTGCCAGCAGCCCCAGAGGGTATACGCAGTATTTT; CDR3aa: CASSPRGYTQYF
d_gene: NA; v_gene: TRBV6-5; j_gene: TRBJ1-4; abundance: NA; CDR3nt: TGTGCCAGCAGTTCCCGAGGGGGATACGATGAAAAACTGTTTTTT; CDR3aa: CASSSRGGYDEKLFF
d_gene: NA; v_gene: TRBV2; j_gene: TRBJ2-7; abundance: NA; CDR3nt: TGTGCCAGCAGTGAAGCCGAAGGTGGTGGTAGAAGCTACGAGCAGTACTTC; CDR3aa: CASSEAEGGGRSYEQYF
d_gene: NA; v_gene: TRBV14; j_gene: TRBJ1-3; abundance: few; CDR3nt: TGTGCCAGCAGCCAAGGTTGGGGGTCCGCTGGAAACACCATATATTTT; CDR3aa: CASSQGWGSAGNTIYF